This TCR beta chain was recovered during a study of post-analysis software for immune sequencing data. Study information: Courses of disease covered relapsing-remitting, secondary progressive and progressive-relapsing multiple sclerosis.

The CDR3 runs 16 residues. From germline, CDR1 is ENHRY and CDR2 SYGVKD. The J segment lost 5 bases and the V segment lost 5 bases, leaving 8 bases of the junction unmatched. As concerns this clonotype: The target antigen is unknown.

Overall study results and limits: TRBV segments more frequent in patients than in controls numbered several and included TRBV5-6, TRBV5-1 and TRBV20-1. People with multiple sclerosis had a significantly lower normalized Chao1 diversity than controls did.

Unique molecular identifiers had been added to the TCR beta cDNA libraries. TCRdb used MiXCR to reprocess the PCR reads, holding one entry per CDR3 protein. Of 500,000 to 600,000 distinct CDR3 sequences listed, around 40% were seen once; the top ten hold 1.7%. The TCR originated in a girl aged 10 to 17 with multiple sclerosis. The rearrangement links TRBV10-3 to TRBJ2-6; 8 nucleotides match TRBD1. Sequenced sample: blood. CDR3 sequence: CAISQGALSRANVLTF. DNA of the CDR3: TGTGCCATCAGTCAGGGGGCATTGTCTAGGGCCAACGTCCTGACTTTC.